The entry below describes one TCR beta chain. Authors' analysis steps: How many nucleated cells were present was estimated from reference gene primer amplification. Some clones are missing from TCRdb's copy, which holds only in-frame ones; the method was immunoSEQ multiplex PCR. The V and J calls and clone size come from that table; D and trimming were worked out from the DNA. The sample gives 250,000 to 300,000 clones, roughly 85% of which show up once; 2.5% to 3.5% is in the top ten. The data originate from a study of blood T cell repertoires in COVID-19. Turning to the study itself: The United States, Italy and Spain provided the acute and convalescent COVID-19 samples. T cells, B-cell-depleted T cells, or PBMCs provided the cDNA or gDNA that served as material.

V lost 0 bases and J 0 bases, leaving 8 bases between the germline ends. The CDR3 contains 15 residues. The germline V gene has CDR1 LGHNA and CDR2 YSLEER. This sequence joins TRBV4-3 and TRBJ1-2; D remains ambiguous. The origin of this receptor is a woman younger than 30 with acute or convalescent COVID-19. The specimen sequenced was peripheral blood. The CDR3 spells CASSQDWRSNYGYTF. CDR3 in DNA: TGCGCCAGCAGCCAAGATTGGAGATCTAACTATGGCTACACCTTC.